These T cell receptor beta chains were read from a single sample in a study of blood T cells in healthy people across ages. TCRdb reanalysed the 5' RACE reads using MiXCR and keeps one entry per CDR3 protein. The sample has about 730,000 distinct CDR3 sequences, roughly 41% seen once; the top ten hold 20% to 25%. The sequenced material came from blood. Every receptor here comes from a woman aged 55-70 years in good health. CDR3s include the opening cysteine and the closing phenylalanine or tryptophan. Each record gives: J gene, clone size, V gene, D gene, CDR3 DNA, CDR3 protein. D genes are given only for firm matches. The size field is filled for only some rows; it gives once, few, many or a size class.

TRBJ2-1 | few | TRBV20-1 | TRBD1 | TGCAGTGCCCATCCACCGGGACAGGGGATCAATGAGCAGTTCTTC | CSAHPPGQGINEQFF
TRBJ2-7 | few | TRBV7-9 | NA | TGTGCCAGCAGCACCTTTCAGGGGACCTACGAGCAGTACTTC | CASSTFQGTYEQYF
TRBJ2-2 | once | TRBV4-1 | NA | TGCGCCAGCAGCCAAGCCCCCCCCGGGGAGCTGTTTTTT | CASSQAPPGELFF
TRBJ2-7 | few | TRBV28 | NA | TGTGCCAGCAGCCAACCGATCTCCGAGCAGTACTTC | CASSQPISEQYF
TRBJ2-1 | NA | TRBV9 | TRBD2 | TGTGCCAGCAGCGTGGGACTAGCGGGCCCGGGGTCCTACAATGAGCAGTTCTTC | CASSVGLAGPGSYNEQFF
TRBJ2-1 | NA | TRBV20-1 | TRBD2 | TGCAGTGCTAGAGAACCGGGACTAGGATGGGATGAGCAGTTCTTC | CSAREPGLGWDEQFF
TRBJ2-1 | once | TRBV12-3/TRBV12-4 | NA | TGTGCCAGCAGTAGCAGGGGTGTATCCGGAGGGGCGCAGTTCTTC | CASSSRGVSGGAQFF
TRBJ1-2 | many | TRBV18 | NA | TGTGCCAGCTCACCAGACGGAAAAGCTTTCTACACCTTC | CASSPDGKAFYTF
TRBJ1-4 | NA | TRBV3-1 | NA | TGTGCCAGCAGCCAAGAGAGGGTCACTAATGAAAAACTGTTTTTT | CASSQERVTNEKLFF
TRBJ2-3 | few | TRBV10-3 | NA | TGTGCCATCAGTGAACGACTAGGCACAGATACGCAGTATTTT | CAISERLGTDTQYF
TRBJ2-1 | NA | TRBV12-3/TRBV12-4 | NA | TGTGCCAGCAGTTTTGGGTCCGGTGAGCAGTTCTTC | CASSFGSGEQFF
TRBJ2-1 | NA | TRBV6-2/TRBV6-3 | NA | TGTGCCAGCAGTGAGGGTTGGCATGAGCAGTTCTTC | CASSEGWHEQFF
TRBJ2-7 | NA | TRBV7-2 | TRBD2 | TGTGCCAGCAGCTTAGTAGTTGCGGGAGAGACCCGGTACTTC | CASSLVVAGETRYF
TRBJ1-3 | NA | TRBV7-9 | NA | TGTGCCAGCAGCGTAAGGGGGAGAGGAAACACCATATATTTT | CASSVRGRGNTIYF
TRBJ1-5 | few | TRBV20-1 | NA | TGCAGTGCTACCTATGACAGCAATCAGCCCCAGCATTTT | CSATYDSNQPQHF
TRBJ2-3 | NA | TRBV30 | NA | TGTGCCTGGAGATTCGGTTGGGATACGCAGTATTTT | CAWRFGWDTQYF
TRBJ1-2 | many | TRBV7-2 | NA | TGTGCCAGCAGCGCCGAACAGGGAATCAATGGCTACACCTTC | CASSAEQGINGYTF
TRBJ2-1 | few | TRBV20-1 | NA | TGCAGTGCTACTGGGGGGCTAGCGGTACCAAGCTCCTACAATGAGCAGTTCTTC | CSATGGLAVPSSYNEQFF
TRBJ2-7 | NA | TRBV7-9 | NA | TGTGCCAGCAGCTTAGCGACGGACTCCTACAATGAGCAGTACTTC | CASSLATDSYNEQYF
TRBJ2-1 | few | TRBV29-1 | TRBD2 | TGCAGCGTTCCTTCGGGGCTAGCGGGTGGACCCGAATACAATGAGCAGTTCTTC | CSVPSGLAGGPEYNEQFF
TRBJ1-5 | once | TRBV20-1 | TRBD1 | TGCAGTGCTCGGACAGGGGGACCTCATAGCAATCAGCCCCAGCATTTT | CSARTGGPHSNQPQHF
TRBJ2-5 | NA | TRBV5-6 | NA | TGTGCCAGCAGCTTGTTAACGCTCGTTCTACAAGAGACCCAGTACTTC | CASSLLTLVLQETQYF
TRBJ2-4 | few | TRBV6-2/TRBV6-3 | TRBD2 | TGTGCCAGCCAGACTAGCGGGAGTAACATTCAGTACTTC | CASQTSGSNIQYF
TRBJ2-1 | NA | TRBV7-3 | NA | TGTGCCAGCAGCTTAGAGTTGGGCGGGAACTACAATGAGCAGTTCTTC | CASSLELGGNYNEQFF
TRBJ2-1 | few | TRBV7-2 | NA | TGTGCCAGCAGCTTCCTGACTGGTTACAATGAGCAGTTCTTC | CASSFLTGYNEQFF
TRBJ1-2 | NA | TRBV3-1 | TRBD1 | TGTGCCAGCAGCCAAGCTCAACAGGGGAGAAATGGCTACACCTTC | CASSQAQQGRNGYTF
TRBJ2-7 | few | TRBV21-1 | NA | TGTGCCAGCAGCAAAGATCATGGGACTAGTATCTACGAGCAGTACTTC | CASSKDHGTSIYEQYF
TRBJ2-3 | once | TRBV6-5 | NA | TGTGTCTCCGGAGGTGCTAGCACAGATACGCAGTATTTT | CVSGGASTDTQYF
TRBJ2-1 | NA | TRBV12-5 | NA | TGTGCTAGTGGTCCGGACGTGAGCTCCTACAATGAGCAGTTCTTC | CASGPDVSSYNEQFF
TRBJ2-7 | NA | TRBV12-3/TRBV12-4 | TRBD2 | TGTGCCAGCAGTTTACCTAGCGGGAGGTTCTCCTACGAGCAGTACTTC | CASSLPSGRFSYEQYF
TRBJ1-5 | NA | TRBV2 | NA | TGTGCCAGCAGTGTCGGTGAAGGTCCGAGGGCCCAGCATTTT | CASSVGEGPRAQHF
TRBJ2-5 | many | TRBV20-1 | NA | TGCAGTGCTAGAGATATACGGGGAGGCGGCGAGACCCAGTACTTC | CSARDIRGGGETQYF
TRBJ2-5 | NA | TRBV29-1 | TRBD1 | TGCAGCGTCGGACAGGGGGGGAGGGAGACCCAGTACTTC | CSVGQGGRETQYF
TRBJ2-5 | few | TRBV5-1 | TRBD1 | TGCGCCAGCAGCTCGGCCAGGGGGCCACTCCAAGAGACCCAGTACTTC | CASSSARGPLQETQYF